This TCR beta chain was observed in a study of T cells in Graves' hyperthyroidism and ophthalmopathy. V was trimmed by 3 bases and J by 0 bases, leaving 11 bases between them. The CDR3 is 15 residues long. TCR beta CDR3 regions were amplified from RNA transcripts. When the TCR CDR3 underwent first-round RT-PCR, the HTBI primer set was used. TCRdb re-called the multiplex PCR reads through MiXCR, storing one row per CDR3 protein. The sample gives 500,000 or so distinct CDR3 sequences, 15% to 20% of which show up once; approximately 16% is in the top ten. The chain has TRBV12-3 or TRBV12-4 and TRBJ1-1; the D is unclear. The source material was blood. The source of this sequence is a young woman with Graves' ophthalmopathy. The CDR3 region has the DNA TGTGCCAGCAGTTTGGGTCTTCTTATGAACACTGAAGCTTTCTTT. This gives the protein CASSLGLLMNTEAFF.